The text below deals with one TCR beta chain. V lost 4 bases and J lost 6, with 12 bases in between. The germline V gene encodes CDR1 SGHVS and CDR2 FQNEAQ. The CDR3 has 13 residues. The sample comes from a study of blood T cell repertoires in COVID-19. Study as a whole: From T cells, B-cell-depleted T cells, or PBMCs came the material, which was cDNA or gDNA.

Original data processing: Reference gene primers were amplified, and this amplification served to estimate nucleated cell counts. Libraries were prepared by immunoSEQ multiplex PCR; TCRdb keeps only in-frame clonotypes and omits some of them. The V and J calls and clone size come from that table; D and trimming were worked out from the DNA. The sample yields 200,000 to 300,000 clones, around 90% seen once. The chain recombines TRBV7-8 with TRBJ1-1; tentative D call: TRBD1 (5 bases). Sequencing was performed on peripheral blood. This receptor was identified in a human donor in a cohort sampled during active COVID-19. CDR3 amino acids: CASSSGFQAEAFF. In nucleotides, the CDR3 is TGTGCCAGCAGCTCAGGGTTTCAAGCTGAAGCTTTCTTT.